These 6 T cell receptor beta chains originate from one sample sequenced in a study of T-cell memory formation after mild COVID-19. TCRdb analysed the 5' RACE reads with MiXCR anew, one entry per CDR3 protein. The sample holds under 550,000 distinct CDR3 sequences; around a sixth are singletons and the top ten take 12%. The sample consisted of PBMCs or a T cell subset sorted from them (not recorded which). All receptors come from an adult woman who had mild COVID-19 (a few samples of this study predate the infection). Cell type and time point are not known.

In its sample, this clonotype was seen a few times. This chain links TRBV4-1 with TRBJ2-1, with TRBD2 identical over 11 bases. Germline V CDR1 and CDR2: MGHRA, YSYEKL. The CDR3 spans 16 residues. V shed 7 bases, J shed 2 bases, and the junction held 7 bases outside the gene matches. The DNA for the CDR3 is TGCGCCAGCACGAGGGGACTAGCGGCTCCCTACAATGAGCAGTTCTTC. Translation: CASTRGLAAPYNEQFF.

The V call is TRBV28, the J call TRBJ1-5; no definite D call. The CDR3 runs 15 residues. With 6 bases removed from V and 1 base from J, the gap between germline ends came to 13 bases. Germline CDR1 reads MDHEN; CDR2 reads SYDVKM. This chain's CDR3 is CASRNSIRSNQPQHF. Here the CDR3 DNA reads TGTGCCAGCAGGAACAGTATTCGGAGCAATCAGCCCCAGCATTTT. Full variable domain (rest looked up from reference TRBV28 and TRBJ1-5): DVKVTQSSRYLVKRTGEKVFLECVQDMDHENMFWYRQDPGLGLRLIYFSYDVKMKEKGDIPEGYSVSREKKERFSLILESASTNQTSMYLCASRNSIRSNQPQHFGDGTRLSIL.

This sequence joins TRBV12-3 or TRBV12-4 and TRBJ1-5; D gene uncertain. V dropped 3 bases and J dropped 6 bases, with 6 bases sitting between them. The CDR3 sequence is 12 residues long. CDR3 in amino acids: CASSFKRQPQHF. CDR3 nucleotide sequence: TGTGCCAGCAGTTTCAAGCGTCAGCCCCAGCATTTT.

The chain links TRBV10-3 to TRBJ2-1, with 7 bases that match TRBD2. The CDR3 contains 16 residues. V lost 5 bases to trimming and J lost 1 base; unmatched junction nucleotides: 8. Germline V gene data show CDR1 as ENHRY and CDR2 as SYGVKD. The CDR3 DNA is TGTGCCATCAGTTATACTGCGGGAGTTTCCTACAATGAGCAGTTCTTC. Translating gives CAISYTAGVSYNEQFF.

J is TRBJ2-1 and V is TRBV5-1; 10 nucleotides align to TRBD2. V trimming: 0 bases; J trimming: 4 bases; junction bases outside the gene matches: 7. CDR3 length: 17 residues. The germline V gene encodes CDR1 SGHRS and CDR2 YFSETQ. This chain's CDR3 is CASSLAALAGVYNEQFF. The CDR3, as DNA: TGCGCCAGCAGCTTGGCGGCCCTAGCGGGGGTTTACAATGAGCAGTTCTTC.

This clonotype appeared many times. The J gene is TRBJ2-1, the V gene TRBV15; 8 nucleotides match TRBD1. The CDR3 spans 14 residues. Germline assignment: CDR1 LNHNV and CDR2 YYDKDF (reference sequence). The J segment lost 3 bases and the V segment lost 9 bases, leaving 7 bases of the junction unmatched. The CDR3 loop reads CATGHRGDYNEQFF. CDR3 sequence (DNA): TGTGCCACGGGCCACAGGGGGGACTACAATGAGCAGTTCTTC.